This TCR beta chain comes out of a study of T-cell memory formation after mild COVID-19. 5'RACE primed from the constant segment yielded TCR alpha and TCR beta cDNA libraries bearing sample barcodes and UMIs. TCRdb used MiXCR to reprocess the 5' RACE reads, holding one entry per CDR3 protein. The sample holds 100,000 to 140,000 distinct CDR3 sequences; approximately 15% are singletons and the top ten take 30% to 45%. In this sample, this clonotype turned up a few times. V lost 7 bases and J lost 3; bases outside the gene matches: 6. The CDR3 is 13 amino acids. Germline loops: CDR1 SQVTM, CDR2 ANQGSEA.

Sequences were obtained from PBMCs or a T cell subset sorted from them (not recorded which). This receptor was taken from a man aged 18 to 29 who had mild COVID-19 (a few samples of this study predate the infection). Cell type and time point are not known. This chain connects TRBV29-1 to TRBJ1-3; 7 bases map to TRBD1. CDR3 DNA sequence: TGCAGCGCCCAAACAGGGGTTGGAAACACCATATATTTT. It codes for CSAQTGVGNTIYF.